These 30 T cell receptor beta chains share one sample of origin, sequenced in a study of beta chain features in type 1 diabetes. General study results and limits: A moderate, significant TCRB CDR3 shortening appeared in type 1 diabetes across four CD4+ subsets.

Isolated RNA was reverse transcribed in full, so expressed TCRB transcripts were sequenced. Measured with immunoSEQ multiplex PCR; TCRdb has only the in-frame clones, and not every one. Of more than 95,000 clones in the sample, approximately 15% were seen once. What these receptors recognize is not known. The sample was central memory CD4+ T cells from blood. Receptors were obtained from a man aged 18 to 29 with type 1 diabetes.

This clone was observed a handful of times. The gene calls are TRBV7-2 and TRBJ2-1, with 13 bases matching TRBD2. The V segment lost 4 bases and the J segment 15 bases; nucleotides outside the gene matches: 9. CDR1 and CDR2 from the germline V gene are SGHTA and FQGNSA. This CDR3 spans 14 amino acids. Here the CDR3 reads CASSSWTSGGARFF. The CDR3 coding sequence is TGTGCCAGCAGCTCTTGGACTAGCGGGGGCGCCAGGTTCTTC.

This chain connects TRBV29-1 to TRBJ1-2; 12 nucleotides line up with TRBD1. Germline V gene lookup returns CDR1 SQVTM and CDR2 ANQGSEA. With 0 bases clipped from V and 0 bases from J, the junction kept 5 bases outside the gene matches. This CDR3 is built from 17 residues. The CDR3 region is CSVEEGTGGRSNYGYTF. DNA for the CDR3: TGCAGCGTTGAAGAGGGGACAGGGGGCCGTTCTAACTATGGCTACACCTTC.

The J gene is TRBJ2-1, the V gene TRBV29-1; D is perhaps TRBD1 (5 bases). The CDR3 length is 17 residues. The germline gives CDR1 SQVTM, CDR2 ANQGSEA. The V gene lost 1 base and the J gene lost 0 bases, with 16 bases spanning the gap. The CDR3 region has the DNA TGCAGCGTTGAAGGGGGAACGGACACCCTCTCCTACAATGAGCAGTTCTTC. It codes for CSVEGGTDTLSYNEQFF.

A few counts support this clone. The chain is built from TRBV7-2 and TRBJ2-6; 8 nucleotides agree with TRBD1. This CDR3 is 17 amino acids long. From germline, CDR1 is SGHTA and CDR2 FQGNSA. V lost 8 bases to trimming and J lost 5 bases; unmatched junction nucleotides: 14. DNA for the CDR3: TGTGCCAGCGTGGATGGGGACAGGCGACGTCGGGCCAACGTCCTGACTTTC. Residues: CASVDGDRRRRANVLTF.

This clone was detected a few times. DNA for the CDR3: TGTGCCAGCACGCAGTGGGGGCAGGGGGGAAACTATGGCTACACCTTC. It translates to CASTQWGQGGNYGYTF. The genes are TRBV27 and TRBJ1-2; 7 nucleotides align to TRBD1. V dropped 7 bases and J dropped 2; count of bases not matched to a gene: 13. The CDR3 is 16 amino acids. Germline loops: CDR1 MNHEY, CDR2 SMNVEV (reference sequence).

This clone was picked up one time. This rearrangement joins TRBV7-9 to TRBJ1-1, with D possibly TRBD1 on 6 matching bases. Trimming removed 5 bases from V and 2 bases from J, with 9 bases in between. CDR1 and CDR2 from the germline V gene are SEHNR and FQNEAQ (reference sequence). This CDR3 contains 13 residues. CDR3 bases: TGTGCCAGCAGCGGACAGCTTAACACTGAAGCTTTCTTT. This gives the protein CASSGQLNTEAFF.

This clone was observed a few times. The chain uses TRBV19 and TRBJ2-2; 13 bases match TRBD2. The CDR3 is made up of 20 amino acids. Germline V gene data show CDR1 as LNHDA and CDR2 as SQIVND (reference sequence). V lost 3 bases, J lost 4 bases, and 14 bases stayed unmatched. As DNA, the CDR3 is TGTGCCAGTAGTATTACCCCCGCAGGACTAGCGGGAGCCGGCACCGGGGAGCTGTTTTTT. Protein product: CASSITPAGLAGAGTGELFF.

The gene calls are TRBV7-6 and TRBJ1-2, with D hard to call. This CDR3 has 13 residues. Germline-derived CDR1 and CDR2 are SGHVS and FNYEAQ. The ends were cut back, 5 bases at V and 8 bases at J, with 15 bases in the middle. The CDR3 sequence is CASSLDRTSGYTF. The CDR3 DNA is TGTGCCAGCAGCCTGGACCGAACCTCAGGCTACACCTTC.

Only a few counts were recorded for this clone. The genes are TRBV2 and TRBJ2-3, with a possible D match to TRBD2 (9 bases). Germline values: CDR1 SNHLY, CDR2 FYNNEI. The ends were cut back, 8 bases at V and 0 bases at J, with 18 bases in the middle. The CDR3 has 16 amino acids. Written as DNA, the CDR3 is TGTGCCAGCCAGGGGGCTAGCGGGGCTAGCACAGATACGCAGTATTTT. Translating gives CASQGASGASTDTQYF.

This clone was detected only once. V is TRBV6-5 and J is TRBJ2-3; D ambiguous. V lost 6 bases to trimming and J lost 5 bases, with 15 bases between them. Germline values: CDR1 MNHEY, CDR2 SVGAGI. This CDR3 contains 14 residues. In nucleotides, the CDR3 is TGTGCCAGCAGATTACGGTCGTTGGGAGATACGCAGTATTTT. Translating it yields CASRLRSLGDTQYF.

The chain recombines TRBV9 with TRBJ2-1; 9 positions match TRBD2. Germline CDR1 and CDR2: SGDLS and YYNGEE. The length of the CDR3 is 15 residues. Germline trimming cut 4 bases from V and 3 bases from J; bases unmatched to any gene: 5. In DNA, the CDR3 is TGTGCCAGCAGCATAGCGGGGGCACTCTACAATGAGCAGTTCTTC. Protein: CASSIAGALYNEQFF.

In DNA form, the CDR3 reads TGCGCCAGCAGCCGCATGTCACCAGAGACCCAGTACTTC. Encoded protein: CASSRMSPETQYF. The V gene is TRBV5-1, the J gene TRBJ2-5; D is undetermined. V was trimmed by 4 bases and J by 4 bases, leaving 11 bases between them. CDR1 and CDR2 (germline): SGHRS, YFSETQ. The CDR3 covers 13 residues.

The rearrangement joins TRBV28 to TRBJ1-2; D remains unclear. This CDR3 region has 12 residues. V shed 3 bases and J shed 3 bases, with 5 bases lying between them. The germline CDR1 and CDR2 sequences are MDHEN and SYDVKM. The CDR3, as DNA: TGTGCCAGCAGTTTTGTGGACTATGGCTACACCTTC. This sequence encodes CASSFVDYGYTF.

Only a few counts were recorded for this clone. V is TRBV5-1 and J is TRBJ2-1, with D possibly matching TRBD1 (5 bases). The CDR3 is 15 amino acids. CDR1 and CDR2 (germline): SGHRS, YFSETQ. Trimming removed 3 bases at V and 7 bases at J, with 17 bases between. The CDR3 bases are TGCGCCAGCAGCTCCCCCGGGTCCAGGGATAATGAGCAGTTCTTC. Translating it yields CASSSPGSRDNEQFF.

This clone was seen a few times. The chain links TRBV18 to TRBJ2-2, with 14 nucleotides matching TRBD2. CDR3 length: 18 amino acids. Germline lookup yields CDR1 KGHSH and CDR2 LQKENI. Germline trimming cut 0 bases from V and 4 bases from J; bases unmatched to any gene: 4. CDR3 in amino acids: CASSPPGLAGEGTGELFF. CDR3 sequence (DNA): TGTGCCAGCTCACCACCGGGACTAGCGGGAGAGGGCACCGGGGAGCTGTTTTTT.

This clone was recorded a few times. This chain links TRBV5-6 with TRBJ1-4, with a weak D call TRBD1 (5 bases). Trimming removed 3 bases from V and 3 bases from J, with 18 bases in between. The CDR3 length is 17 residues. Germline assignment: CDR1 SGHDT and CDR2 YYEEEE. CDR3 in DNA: TGTGCCAGCAGCTCCAGCGGGCAGGGTTGGGCTAATGAAAAACTGTTTTTT. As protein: CASSSSGQGWANEKLFF.

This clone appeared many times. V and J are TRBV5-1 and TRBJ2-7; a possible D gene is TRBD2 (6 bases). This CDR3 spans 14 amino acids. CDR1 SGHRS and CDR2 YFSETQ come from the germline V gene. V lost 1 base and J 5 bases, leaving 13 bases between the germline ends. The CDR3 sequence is CASSLPGTEDEQYF. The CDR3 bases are TGCGCCAGCAGCTTGCCAGGGACTGAGGACGAGCAGTACTTC. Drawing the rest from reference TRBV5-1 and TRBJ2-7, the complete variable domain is KAGVTQTPRYLIKTRGQQVTLSCSPISGHRSVSWYQQTPGQGLQFLFEYFSETQRNKGNFPGRFSGRQFSNSRSEMNVSTLELGDSALYLCASSLPGTEDEQYFGPGTRLTVT.

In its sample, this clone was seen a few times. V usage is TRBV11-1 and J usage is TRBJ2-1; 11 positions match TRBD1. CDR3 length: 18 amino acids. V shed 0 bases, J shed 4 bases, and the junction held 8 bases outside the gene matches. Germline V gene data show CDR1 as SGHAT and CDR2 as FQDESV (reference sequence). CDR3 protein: CASSLALSGTGGYNEQFF. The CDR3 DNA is TGTGCCAGCAGCTTAGCGCTCTCCGGGACAGGGGGATACAATGAGCAGTTCTTC.

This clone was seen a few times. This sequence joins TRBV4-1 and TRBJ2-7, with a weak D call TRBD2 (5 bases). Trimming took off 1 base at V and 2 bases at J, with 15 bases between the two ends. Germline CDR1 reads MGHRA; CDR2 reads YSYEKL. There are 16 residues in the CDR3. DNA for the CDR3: TGCGCCAGCAGCCAAGGTCGCGCCAGAGGGACCTACGAGCAGTACTTC. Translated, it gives CASSQGRARGTYEQYF.

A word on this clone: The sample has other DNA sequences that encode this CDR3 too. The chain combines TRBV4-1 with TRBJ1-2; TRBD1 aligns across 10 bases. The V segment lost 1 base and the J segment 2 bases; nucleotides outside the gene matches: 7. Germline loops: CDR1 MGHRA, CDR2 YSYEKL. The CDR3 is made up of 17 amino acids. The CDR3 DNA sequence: TGCGCCAGCAGCCAAGCGCCGGGACAGGGGCAAAACTATGGCTACACCTTC. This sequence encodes CASSQAPGQGQNYGYTF.

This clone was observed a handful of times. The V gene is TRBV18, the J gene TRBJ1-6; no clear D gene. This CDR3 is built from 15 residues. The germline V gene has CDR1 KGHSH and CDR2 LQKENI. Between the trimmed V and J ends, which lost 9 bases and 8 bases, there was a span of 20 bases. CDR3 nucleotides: TGTGCCAGTCGCCCTGGGGTGGTTCGTGATTCACCCCTCCACTTT. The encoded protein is CASRPGVVRDSPLHF.

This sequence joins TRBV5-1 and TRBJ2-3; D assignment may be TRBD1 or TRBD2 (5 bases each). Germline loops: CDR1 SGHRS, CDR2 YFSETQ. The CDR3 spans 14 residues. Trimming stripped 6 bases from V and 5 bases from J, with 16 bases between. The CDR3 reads CASNPGTVLDTQYF. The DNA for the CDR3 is TGCGCCAGCAATCCCGGGACCGTTCTAGATACGCAGTATTTT. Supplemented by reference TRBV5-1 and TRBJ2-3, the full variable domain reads KAGVTQTPRYLIKTRGQQVTLSCSPISGHRSVSWYQQTPGQGLQFLFEYFSETQRNKGNFPGRFSGRQFSNSRSEMNVSTLELGDSALYLCASNPGTVLDTQYFGPGTRLTVL.

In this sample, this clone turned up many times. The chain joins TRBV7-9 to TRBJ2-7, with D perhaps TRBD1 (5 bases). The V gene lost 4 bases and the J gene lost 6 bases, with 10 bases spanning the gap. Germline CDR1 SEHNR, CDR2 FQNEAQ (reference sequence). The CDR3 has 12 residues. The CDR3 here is CASSSRVTEQYF. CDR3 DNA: TGTGCCAGCAGCTCCAGGGTGACCGAGCAGTACTTC.

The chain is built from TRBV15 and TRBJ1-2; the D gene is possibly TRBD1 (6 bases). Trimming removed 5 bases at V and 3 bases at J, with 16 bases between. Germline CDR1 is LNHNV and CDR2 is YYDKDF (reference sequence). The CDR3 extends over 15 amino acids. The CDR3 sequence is CATSVQQGSHYGYTF. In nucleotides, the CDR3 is TGTGCCACCAGCGTACAACAGGGATCCCACTATGGCTACACCTTC. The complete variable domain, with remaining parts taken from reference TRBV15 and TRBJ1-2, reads DAMVIQNPRYQVTQFGKPVTLSCSQTLNHNVMYWYQQKSSQAPKLLFHYYDKDFNNEADTPDNFQSRRPNTSFCFLDIRSPGLGDTAMYLCATSVQQGSHYGYTFGSGTRLTVV.

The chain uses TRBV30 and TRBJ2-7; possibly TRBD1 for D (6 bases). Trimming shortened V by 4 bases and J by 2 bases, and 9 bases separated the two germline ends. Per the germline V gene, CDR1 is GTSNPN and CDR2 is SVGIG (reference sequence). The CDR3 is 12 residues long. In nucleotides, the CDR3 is TGTGCCTGGAACCAGGGGCCCTACGAGCAGTACTTC. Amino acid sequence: CAWNQGPYEQYF.

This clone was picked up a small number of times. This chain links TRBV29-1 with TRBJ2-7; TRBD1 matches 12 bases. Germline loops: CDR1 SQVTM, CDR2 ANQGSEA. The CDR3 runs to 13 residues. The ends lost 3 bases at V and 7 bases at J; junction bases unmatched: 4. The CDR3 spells CSVEGQGALEQYF. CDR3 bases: TGCAGCGTTGAGGGACAGGGGGCTCTTGAGCAGTACTTC.

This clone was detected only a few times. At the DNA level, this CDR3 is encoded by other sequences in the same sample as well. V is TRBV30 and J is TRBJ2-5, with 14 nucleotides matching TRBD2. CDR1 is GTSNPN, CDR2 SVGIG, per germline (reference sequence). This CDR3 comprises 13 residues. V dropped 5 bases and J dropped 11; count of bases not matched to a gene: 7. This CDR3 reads CAWDGLAGGLQYF. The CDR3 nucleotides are TGTGCCTGGGACGGACTAGCGGGAGGTCTTCAGTACTTC.

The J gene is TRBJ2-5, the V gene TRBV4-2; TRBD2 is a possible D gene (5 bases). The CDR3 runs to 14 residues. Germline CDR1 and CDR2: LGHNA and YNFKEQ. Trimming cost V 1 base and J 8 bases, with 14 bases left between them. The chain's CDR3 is CASSQGGLSKTQYF. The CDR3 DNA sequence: TGTGCCAGCAGCCAAGGAGGACTCTCTAAAACCCAGTACTTC.

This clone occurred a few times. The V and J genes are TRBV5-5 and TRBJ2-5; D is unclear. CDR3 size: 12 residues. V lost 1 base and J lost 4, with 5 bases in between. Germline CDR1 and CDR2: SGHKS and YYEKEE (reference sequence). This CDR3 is CASSLNGETQYF. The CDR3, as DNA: TGTGCCAGCAGCTTGAACGGAGAGACCCAGTACTTC. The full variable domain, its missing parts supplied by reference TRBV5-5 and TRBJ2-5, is DAGVTQSPTHLIKTRGQQVTLRCSPISGHKSVSWYQQVLGQGPQFIFQYYEKEERGRGNFPDRFSARQFPNYSSELNVNALLLGDSALYLCASSLNGETQYFGPGTRLLVL.

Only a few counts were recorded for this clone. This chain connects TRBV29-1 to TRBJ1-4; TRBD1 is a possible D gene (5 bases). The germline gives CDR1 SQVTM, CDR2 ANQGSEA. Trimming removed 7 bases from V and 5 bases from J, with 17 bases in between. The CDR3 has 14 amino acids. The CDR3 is CSAQGGGSNEKLFF. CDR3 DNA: TGCAGCGCCCAAGGCGGGGGATCCAATGAAAAACTGTTTTTT.